Each of the 20 T cell receptor beta chains below was sequenced from the same sample in a study of T-cell memory formation after mild COVID-19. TCRdb reprocessed the 5' RACE reads via MiXCR and lists one record per CDR3 protein. The repertoire holds 200,000 to 250,000 distinct CDR3 sequences, with approximately 15% as singletons. Sequenced material: PBMCs or a T cell subset sorted from them (not recorded which). The receptor set was obtained from an adult woman who had mild COVID-19 (a few samples of this study predate the infection). Cell type and time point are not known.

A few counts support this clonotype. The genes are TRBV5-6 and TRBJ1-6; the D gene is possibly TRBD1 (5 bases). Per germline, CDR1 SGHDT and CDR2 YYEEEE. The CDR3 sequence is 16 residues long. Trimming took 3 bases from V and 7 from J, leaving 17 bases between them. CDR3 DNA: TGTGCCAGCAGCTCACCAGGGTTGAGGAGGAATTCACCCCTCCACTTT. Protein product: CASSSPGLRRNSPLHF.

This clonotype was seen once. The chain combines TRBV12-3 or TRBV12-4 with TRBJ2-1; 7 bases match TRBD1. Germline trimming cut 3 bases from V and 4 bases from J; bases unmatched to any gene: 6. The CDR3 is made up of 15 amino acids. The DNA for the CDR3 is TGTGCCAGCAGTTTTGTGGGACAGCCTTACAATGAGCAGTTCTTC. Translation gives CASSFVGQPYNEQFF.

The J gene is TRBJ2-7, the V gene TRBV4-1; weak D call: TRBD2 (5 bases). CDR1 and CDR2 from the germline V gene are MGHRA and YSYEKL. Trimming left V 3 bases short and J 2 bases short, with 14 bases between. The CDR3 length is 15 residues. The CDR3 DNA follows: TGCGCCAGCAGCCAGAGTTCAATGAGGGCCTACGAGCAGTACTTC. Its translation: CASSQSSMRAYEQYF.

This clonotype was seen more than once but under ten times. This rearrangement joins TRBV29-1 to TRBJ2-6, with unresolved D. CDR3 size: 15 residues. Trimming cost V 5 bases and J 0 bases, with 11 bases left between them. CDR1 and CDR2 (germline): SQVTM, ANQGSEA. The CDR3 sequence: CSVSGASSGANVLTF. CDR3 nucleotide sequence: TGCAGCGTTTCAGGCGCCAGCTCTGGGGCCAACGTCCTGACTTTC.

This clonotype has only a few counts. The chain is built from TRBV21-1 and TRBJ2-1; the listed D gene, TRBD1, was not tested against the DNA. TRBV21-1 is given as a pseudogene. The CDR3 has 15 amino acids. As DNA, the CDR3 is TGTGCCAGCAGGGAGGACAGGGTGATGGGGCTTGAGCAGTTCTTC. This gives the protein CASREDRVMGLEQFF.

The chain links TRBV6-5 to TRBJ2-7, with D perhaps matching TRBD1 (6 bases). CDR3 length: 13 amino acids. V was clipped by 6 bases and J by 3 bases, with 12 bases between them. Per the germline V gene, CDR1 is MNHEY and CDR2 is SVGAGI. DNA of the CDR3: TGTGCCAGCAGGGGGGCGGTGAACTACGAGCAGTACTTC. It translates to CASRGAVNYEQYF.

This clonotype came up a few times. The chain couples TRBV12-3 or TRBV12-4 to TRBJ2-7; D remains unclear. The CDR3 covers 13 residues. V was cut by 0 bases and J by 4 bases, with 7 bases left in between. CDR3 residues: CASSLATRYEQYF. CDR3 DNA: TGTGCCAGCAGTTTAGCGACCCGTTACGAGCAGTACTTC.

This clonotype has only a few counts. This rearrangement joins TRBV5-1 to TRBJ1-5; D is ambiguous. V gave up 5 bases and J gave up 0 bases, with 6 bases separating them. This CDR3 is built from 13 residues. CDR1 and CDR2 (germline): SGHRS, YFSETQ. The CDR3 sequence is CASRSDSNQPQHF. The CDR3 region has the DNA TGCGCCAGCAGGTCCGATAGCAATCAGCCCCAGCATTTT.

This clonotype was recorded a few times. V gene TRBV4-3 combines with J gene TRBJ2-7, with D maybe TRBD2 (6 bases). Trimming removed 0 bases from V and 2 bases from J, with 20 bases in between. The germline gives CDR1 LGHNA, CDR2 YSLEER. This CDR3 is 18 amino acids long. DNA of the CDR3: TGCGCCAGCAGCCAAGAGTGGGAAGGAGCGGGTGGGACCTACGAGCAGTACTTC. Amino acids: CASSQEWEGAGGTYEQYF.

There are a few counts of this clonotype. The gene calls are TRBV12-3 or TRBV12-4 and TRBJ2-2, with 8 bases that match TRBD2. Trimming at V came to 8 bases and at J to 8 bases, leaving 10 bases not matched to a gene. There are 14 residues in the CDR3. In DNA form, the CDR3 reads TGTGCCAGCTGTCATTCCGGGAGGGGAGGGGAGCTGTTTTTT. Its translation: CASCHSGRGGELFF.

The table lists this clonotype with a few counts. The genes are TRBV5-1 and TRBJ1-1; D is undetermined. This CDR3 contains 17 residues. V was clipped by 1 base and J by 0 bases, with 16 bases between them. CDR1 is SGHRS and CDR2 is YFSETQ in the germline V gene. In DNA form, the CDR3 reads TGCGCCAGCAGCTTGCTTACAAGAGGTGCCATGAACACTGAAGCTTTCTTT. This translates into CASSLLTRGAMNTEAFF. The complete variable domain, with remaining parts taken from reference TRBV5-1 and TRBJ1-1, reads KAGVTQTPRYLIKTRGQQVTLSCSPISGHRSVSWYQQTPGQGLQFLFEYFSETQRNKGNFPGRFSGRQFSNSRSEMNVSTLELGDSALYLCASSLLTRGAMNTEAFFGQGTRLTVV.

At least ten counts were recorded for this clonotype. The V gene is TRBV4-2, the J gene TRBJ2-7; D unclear. V gave up 0 bases and J gave up 2 bases, with 2 bases separating them. The germline V gene encodes CDR1 LGHNA and CDR2 YNFKEQ. The CDR3 is made up of 12 amino acids. The CDR3 loop is CASSQDAYEQYF. DNA of the CDR3: TGTGCCAGCAGCCAAGACGCCTACGAGCAGTACTTC.

In its sample, this clonotype was seen a few times. V gene TRBV7-9 combines with J gene TRBJ2-1; a weak D match, TRBD1 (6 bases). Between the trimmed V and J ends, which lost 4 bases and 3 bases, there was a span of 19 bases. CDR1 and CDR2 (germline): SEHNR, FQNEAQ (reference sequence). The CDR3 spans 17 residues. CDR3 sequence: CASSSQYQKTGYNEQFF. CDR3 nucleotide sequence: TGTGCCAGCAGCTCCCAATATCAGAAGACAGGCTACAATGAGCAGTTCTTC.

Only a few counts were recorded for this clonotype. The chain couples TRBV12-3 or TRBV12-4 to TRBJ2-4, with D uncertain. With 5 bases removed from V and 3 bases from J, the gap between germline ends came to 8 bases. This CDR3 contains 13 residues. Here the CDR3 DNA reads TGTGCCAGCAGTCGAGCTGTCAAAAACATTCAGTACTTC. This codes for CASSRAVKNIQYF.

This clonotype was seen a few times. The V call is TRBV20-1, the J call TRBJ2-3; D remains unclear. Trimming shortened V by 5 bases and J by 0 bases, and 9 bases separated the two germline ends. The CDR3 runs 13 residues. Germline CDR1 is DFQATT and CDR2 is SNEGSKA (reference sequence). CDR3 DNA: TGCAGTGCTTGCGGCCTCAGCACAGATACGCAGTATTTT. Protein product: CSACGLSTDTQYF.

This clonotype was counted between two and nine times. J is TRBJ2-1 and V is TRBV19, with a weak D call TRBD2 (5 bases). Germline assignment: CDR1 LNHDA and CDR2 SQIVND (reference sequence). The CDR3 is 15 amino acids. The ends were cut back, 5 bases at V and 6 bases at J, with 17 bases in the middle. The CDR3 nucleotides are TGTGCCAGTAGTCCGAAGCGGTCGGCGGGCAATGAGCAGTTCTTC. This translates into CASSPKRSAGNEQFF.

The V and J genes are TRBV15 and TRBJ1-1; 7 bases fit TRBD1. V gave up 1 base and J gave up 9 bases; unmatched junction bases: 5. In germline, CDR1 is LNHNV, CDR2 YYDKDF (reference sequence). The CDR3 extends over 13 amino acids. The CDR3 reads CATSRAWDSKAFF. The CDR3 DNA follows: TGTGCCACCAGCAGAGCCTGGGACAGCAAAGCTTTCTTT.

Regarding this clonotype: The junction departs from the called germline gene at one end, perhaps through a read error. The chain carries TRBV23-1 and TRBJ2-2; D gene ambiguous. TRBV23-1 is identified as an open reading frame with a role that is uncertain. The CDR3 totals 17 residues. CDR3 bases: TGCGCCAGCAGTCAATTCTCGCTCATAACAATATCCGGTGAGCTGTTTTTT. This encodes CASSQFSLITISGELFF.

This clonotype was counted a few times. The chain's CDR3 is CASSLEQFNEQFF. For the CDR3, the DNA is TGTGCCAGCAGCTTGGAGCAGTTCAATGAGCAGTTCTTC. The rearrangement uses TRBV5-4 and TRBJ2-1, with D unresolved. Trimming shortened V by 0 bases and J by 6 bases, and 7 bases separated the two germline ends. Germline CDR1 is SGHNT and CDR2 is YYREEE (reference sequence). The CDR3 is 13 residues long.

The chain employs TRBV7-9 and TRBJ2-7; D is unclear. The germline CDR1 and CDR2 sequences are SEHNR and FQNEAQ (reference sequence). This CDR3 contains 15 residues. The ends were cut back, 5 bases at V and 2 bases at J, with 16 bases in the middle. CDR3 nucleotide sequence: TGTGCCAGCAGCCCCGTCGTGTTTCAGACCTACGAGCAGTACTTC. Amino acids: CASSPVVFQTYEQYF.